This T cell receptor beta chain was captured in a study of blood T cell repertoires in COVID-19. The repertoire was sequenced with immunoSEQ multiplex PCR; TCRdb's copy has only in-frame clones and lacks some. Among tens of thousands of clones listed, 85% to 95% were seen once. Sequenced material: peripheral blood. The clonotype originates from a man in his sixties with active or convalescent COVID-19.

The DNA of the CDR3 is TGTGCCAGCAGCTTTAGTGCGGGAGGAATAGAGACCCAGTACTTC. This translates into CASSFSAGGIETQYF. The chain uses TRBV7-3 and TRBJ2-5; 8 bases map to TRBD2. CDR3 length: 15 residues. Germline V gives CDR1 SGHTA, CDR2 FQGTGA. The V and J ends lost 3 bases and 4 bases, in that order; junction bases with no gene match: 7.